Here is one TCR beta chain with its context. Its antigen specificity is not known. There are no base qualities to consult, and no much larger clone falls within one base. These data come from a study of T cells after yellow fever vaccination (dated by TCRdb to the late 2010s). With regard to the full study: Libraries from fractions with low cell numbers were prepared with the SMART-Seq v4 Ultra Low Input RNA kit. Blood was collected at multiple timepoints before and after primary and secondary immunization, and bulk PBMC replicates and cell subsets were isolated. To follow T-cell clones before and after both primary and booster YFV17D yellow fever vaccination, bulk TCR alpha and beta repertoires underwent longitudinal sequencing. Two healthy male donors, one aged 18 to 30 and one aged 30 to 39 years, were included in the cohort.

Synthesis of TCR cDNA relied on 5'RACE template switching, a step that introduced a universal primer site along with unique molecular identifiers. Priming of cDNA synthesis was performed from both the TCR alpha and TCR beta constant segments. Library amplification involved two PCR steps, and the second step added sample barcodes and sequencing adapters. Sequencing of libraries was done on Illumina HiSeq 2500 (2x100 bp) or NovaSeq (2x150 bp). The source study handled its data this way. MIGEC was used to demultiplex reads and collapse the reads into UMI consensus sequences, and MiXCR was used for V(D)J alignment. Vaccine-responding clonotypes were defined with edgeR using replicate PBMC samples, requiring FDR below 0.01 and a log2 fold change above 5 up to day 15. CD4 or CD8 identity was assigned to each bulk clonotype according to whether the clonotype was present at higher abundance in the sequenced CD4 repertoire or the sequenced CD8 repertoire. TCRdb trimmed public reads at Q25 via fastp, called clones via MiXCR and kept in-frame beta chains. Each CDR3 protein appears once, grouped with its most common genes and DNA. The V and J calls and clone size are TCRdb's, not the authors'. Recorded for this sample are some 560,000 distinct CDR3 sequences; about a sixth of them occurred a single time. The ten largest account for 15% to 20% of the sample.

Taken from cysteine to valine, the CDR3 has 13 residues. Of all the DNA, just the CDR3 is kept, 39 bases in frame from base 1. The V end loses 6 bases and the J end loses 7 bases, and a stretch of 16 bases separates them. CDR1 and CDR2 (ENHRY, SYGVKD) derive from the germline V gene. What the authors observed across the whole study: Computational filtering was required because FACS-sorted repertoires could contain abundant contaminating clonotypes from the bulk population. The secondary T-cell response was weaker than the primary response but faster, peaking on day 5 instead of day 15. After the booster, most clones that had expanded after primary vaccination were detected again (about 97% of CD4 and more than 85% of CD8), suggesting broad maintenance of memory. A small share of clonotypes was detected in both CD4 and CD8 compartments, with the overlap likely arising from convergent recombination. Because the study included only a couple of donors, the extent to which the findings can be generalized is limited.

The treatment or condition label, as the study defines it: live attenuated yellow fever vaccine strain. At each blood-draw timepoint, two biological replicates of bulk PBMCs were collected. A standard Ficoll-Paque protocol was used to isolate PBMCs from peripheral blood. TriZol was used to extract RNA from bulk PBMCs, CD4 and CD8 fractions, and dextramer-positive and dextramer-negative fractions. The sequence was obtained from a man aged 18 to 30 who received the YFV17D yellow fever vaccine. The V gene is TRBV10-3 and the J gene is TRBJ2-7, with TRBD2 as a weak D call on 5 bases. The starting material was PBMCs, obtained less than 6 days after the first yellow fever vaccination. Here is the DNA: TGTGCCATCAGGGGAGACATGGCGCGGGAGCAGTACGTC. Its amino acids are CAIRGDMAREQYV.